These T cell receptor beta chains were read from a single sample in a study of long-term antiretroviral therapy in people with HIV. Method: immunoSEQ multiplex PCR; TCRdb's copy keeps in-frame clones and lacks some. The sample carries some 20,000 clones, around 80% recorded once. The specimen was unsorted PBMCs, collected 2.2 years after starting antiretroviral therapy. These receptors came from a man between 45 and 60 years old with HIV. Each CDR3 is given with its conserved first and last residue. D genes are given only for firm matches. Clone size, where shown, is once, few, many, or a class for clones that have expanded.

>TRBV28|-|TRBJ2-7|few
CASSLDGSGSEQYF
TGTGCCAGCAGTTTAGACGGGTCCGGGAGCGAGCAGTACTTC
>TRBV6-1|-|TRBJ1-2|-
CASSPILGYTF
TGTGCCAGCAGCCCGATTCTTGGCTACACCTTC
>TRBV4-3|TRBD1|TRBJ2-2|once
CASSQLQGQGVGSGELFF
TGCGCCAGCAGCCAATTGCAGGGACAGGGGGTGGGCAGCGGGGAGCTGTTTTTT
>TRBV27|TRBD1|TRBJ2-7|-
CASSPLGTGDLSSYEQYF
TGTGCCAGCAGTCCGCTCGGGACAGGGGACCTGAGCTCCTACGAGCAGTACTTC
>TRBV6-6|TRBD1|TRBJ2-3|-
CASSRDRQGDTQYF
TGTGCCAGCAGTCGGGACAGGCAGGGAGATACGCAGTATTTT
>TRBV5-1|TRBD1|TRBJ2-5|-
CASSTTGSETQYF
TGCGCCAGCAGCACGACAGGGTCCGAGACCCAGTACTTC
>TRBV14|TRBD1|TRBJ1-2|-
CASSQGRQGAPRTGYTF
TGTGCCAGCAGCCAAGGGAGACAGGGGGCGCCGAGGACTGGCTACACCTTC
>TRBV6-6|TRBD2|TRBJ2-2|-
CASSPGLADATGELFF
TGTGCCAGCAGTCCCGGACTAGCGGACGCCACCGGGGAGCTGTTTTTT
>TRBV14|-|TRBJ1-2|few
CASSQASYRAGYTF
TGTGCCAGCAGCCAAGCCAGCTACAGGGCCGGCTACACCTTC
>TRBV5-1|-|TRBJ2-3|-
CASSLPQGSTDTQYF
TGCGCCAGCAGCTTGCCGCAGGGGAGCACAGATACGCAGTATTTT
>TRBV7-2|-|TRBJ1-3|-
CASSLATGLSGNTIYF
TGTGCCAGCAGCTTAGCGACGGGACTCTCTGGAAACACCATATATTTT
>TRBV6-5|TRBD1|TRBJ1-2|-
CASRDRGDGYTF
TGTGCCAGCAGGGACAGGGGAGATGGCTACACCTTC
>TRBV27|-|TRBJ2-3|-
CASSYQASTDTQYF
TGTGCCAGCAGTTACCAGGCAAGCACAGATACGCAGTATTTT
>TRBV4-3|-|TRBJ2-7|-
CASSQGLRQPREQYF
TGCGCCAGCAGCCAAGGTCTCAGGCAACCGAGGGAGCAGTACTTC
>TRBV7-2|TRBD2|TRBJ2-1|-
CASSLASSGGAHEQFF
TGTGCCAGCAGCTTAGCTTCCAGCGGGGGGGCCCATGAGCAGTTCTTC
>TRBV6-5|-|TRBJ1-4|-
CASGGRNEKLFF
TGTGCCAGCGGGGGACGGAACGAAAAACTGTTTTTT
>TRBV29-1|TRBD2|TRBJ2-7|few
CSAAGTSDEQYF
TGCAGCGCCGCCGGGACTAGCGACGAGCAGTACTTC
>TRBV27|-|TRBJ1-2|-
CASSSGGFYGYTF
TGTGCCAGCAGTTCGGGGGGCTTCTATGGCTACACCTTC
>TRBV19|-|TRBJ2-5|-
CASSAIRGETQYF
TGTGCCAGTAGTGCGATCCGGGGGGAGACCCAGTACTTC
>TRBV28|-|TRBJ2-7|-
CASSSPLTEYF
TGTGCCAGCAGTTCCCCTCTAACGGAGTACTTC
>TRBV25-1|TRBD1|TRBJ1-1|-
CASSDPGQGETEAFF
TGTGCCAGCAGTGATCCGGGACAGGGGGAAACTGAAGCTTTCTTT
>TRBV2|TRBD1|TRBJ1-5|-
CASSEGFGTGAVRDQPQHF
TGTGCCAGCAGTGAAGGGTTCGGGACAGGGGCTGTACGGGATCAGCCCCAGCATTTT
>TRBV4-3|TRBD2|TRBJ2-3|-
CASSQALGASGRKDTQYF
TGCGCCAGCAGCCAGGCATTGGGGGCTAGCGGGAGAAAAGATACGCAGTATTTT
>TRBV7-8|TRBD1|TRBJ2-7|-
CASSKDRDEQYF
TGTGCCAGCAGCAAAGACAGGGACGAGCAGTACTTC
>TRBV14|-|TRBJ2-1|-
CATSLSSSYNEQFF
TGTGCCACCTCCTTGAGTTCCTCCTACAATGAGCAGTTCTTC
>TRBV12-2|-|TRBJ1-4|-
CASRLKQGGVSNEKLFF
TGTGCAAGTCGCCTCAAACAGGGTGGGGTTTCTAATGAAAAACTGTTTTTT
>TRBV7-9|TRBD1|TRBJ1-5|large
CASSLDREKGQPQHF
TGTGCCAGCAGCCTCGACAGGGAAAAAGGTCAGCCCCAGCATTTT
>TRBV5-6|-|TRBJ2-2|-
CASSLGQGGDGELFF
TGTGCCAGCAGCTTAGGGCAGGGAGGTGACGGGGAGCTGTTTTTT
>TRBV20-1|-|TRBJ2-1|once
CSARVGPEQFF
TGCAGTGCTAGGGTGGGTCCGGAGCAGTTCTTC
>TRBV4-1|TRBD1|TRBJ1-2|few
CASSQKMQGGGTNYGYTF
TGCGCCAGCAGCCAAAAAATGCAGGGGGGAGGGACTAACTATGGCTACACCTTC
>TRBV18|TRBD1|TRBJ1-1|few
CASSPGTGWTEAFF
TGTGCCAGCTCACCCGGGACAGGGTGGACTGAAGCTTTCTTT
>TRBV19|-|TRBJ2-7|-
CASSIVSGYEQYF
TGTGCCAGTAGTATAGTAAGTGGGTACGAGCAGTACTTC
>TRBV5-3|-|TRBJ2-7|-
CARSKAGRGYEQYF
TGTGCCAGAAGCAAAGCGGGGAGGGGGTACGAGCAGTACTTC
>TRBV7-2|-|TRBJ1-6|-
CASSLGGGRYSPPHF
TGTGCCAGCAGCTTAGGGGGGGGACGTTATTCACCCCCCCACTTT
>TRBV2|TRBD1|TRBJ2-1|-
CASSEEQGAYNEQFF
TGTGCCAGCAGTGAAGAACAGGGGGCCTACAATGAGCAGTTCTTC
>TRBV7-9|-|TRBJ1-6|few
CASSHGQYNSPLHF
TGTGCCAGCAGTCACGGGCAATATAATTCACCCCTCCACTTT
>TRBV6-5|-|TRBJ2-1|-
CASSSQQVGSYNEQFF
TGTGCCAGCAGTTCTCAACAGGTTGGCTCCTACAATGAGCAGTTCTTC
>TRBV10-1|-|TRBJ2-1|-
CASSESTDSYPYNEQFF
TGCGCCAGCAGTGAGTCCACGGACAGCTACCCTTACAATGAGCAGTTCTTC
>TRBV9|-|TRBJ2-7|-
CASSPGTPLYEQYF
TGTGCCAGCAGCCCCGGGACACCTTTGTACGAGCAGTACTTC
>TRBV2|-|TRBJ2-7|-
CASSLRTVYEQYF
TGTGCCAGCAGTCTACGGACAGTCTACGAGCAGTACTTC
>TRBV4-2|-|TRBJ2-6|-
CASSQDHGGSGANVLTF
TGTGCCAGCAGCCAAGATCATGGGGGATCTGGGGCCAACGTCCTGACTTTC
>TRBV19|-|TRBJ2-7|few
CASRLSGTLSGSYEQYF
TGTGCCAGTAGACTTTCCGGGACACTCAGCGGTTCTTACGAGCAGTACTTC
>TRBV18|-|TRBJ1-6|-
CAGKGGYNSPLHF
TGTGCCGGGAAAGGGGGCTATAATTCACCCCTCCACTTT
>TRBV5-3|TRBD2|TRBJ2-3|-
CARSPPSRLAGTPDTDTQYF
TGTGCCAGAAGCCCTCCCTCCCGACTAGCGGGCACCCCTGATACAGATACGCAGTATTTT
>TRBV5-1|-|TRBJ2-3|once
CASSSNLDTQYF
TGCGCCAGCAGCTCCAATTTAGATACGCAGTATTTT
>TRBV28|-|TRBJ2-6|-
CASRSGGYGANVLTF
TGTGCCAGCAGGTCAGGGGGGTACGGGGCCAACGTCCTGACTTTC
>TRBV28|TRBD2|TRBJ2-1|-
CASSWTSGSYDEQFF
TGTGCCAGCAGTTGGACTAGCGGGAGTTACGATGAGCAGTTCTTC
>TRBV5-1|-|TRBJ1-2|few
CASSLTYFNYGYTF
TGCGCCAGCAGCTTGACGTACTTCAACTATGGCTACACCTTC
>TRBV7-2|TRBD2|TRBJ2-3|-
CASSLSGPSAGGDTQYF
TGTGCCAGCAGCTTGAGTGGTCCTAGCGCCGGGGGGGATACGCAGTATTTT
>TRBV11-2|-|TRBJ1-1|-
CASRPGQRNTEAFF
TGTGCCAGCAGACCGGGACAACGGAACACTGAAGCTTTCTTT
>TRBV7-9|-|TRBJ1-2|-
CASSGGAVRHSASGGYTF
TGTGCCAGCAGCGGGGGGGCCGTCCGCCACAGCGCTTCGGGTGGCTACACCTTC
>TRBV6-6|-|TRBJ1-5|-
CASSPGGNNQPQHF
TGTGCCAGCAGCCCGGGGGGTAACAATCAACCCCAGCATTTT
>TRBV7-8|-|TRBJ1-1|-
CASSLTGGGMNTEAFF
TGTGCCAGCAGCTTAACGGGGGGCGGAATGAACACTGAAGCTTTCTTT
>TRBV6-5|TRBD2|TRBJ2-7|-
CASSYGTSGSYEQYF
TGTGCCAGCAGTTACGGGACTAGCGGTTCCTACGAGCAGTACTTC
>TRBV7-2|-|TRBJ1-2|-
CASSQAGQTRGYTF
TGTGCCAGCAGTCAAGCCGGACAGACTAGGGGCTACACCTTC
>TRBV5-6|-|TRBJ1-5|-
CASSPGRGQPQHF
TGTGCCAGCAGCCCCGGCCGAGGCCAGCCCCAGCATTTT
>TRBV27|TRBD1|TRBJ1-1|-
CASSSGQGIEAFF
TGTGCCAGCAGTTCGGGACAGGGGATTGAAGCTTTCTTT